The following is a T cell receptor beta chain sequence with its context. The antigen is not known. This record comes from a study of cytomegalovirus exposure and HLA in healthy donors. Whole-study context: Earlier sequencing of approximately 180 million T cells yielded approximately 120 million unique TCR beta sequences. Findings of the study overall: There were reportedly fewer N-insertions in an Asian-associated ancestry cluster than the roughly 670-donor mean, in a later analysis. CMV serostatus was the only immune exposure information that was available. 87-base-pair reads could not separate some V segments, including TRBV6-2 and TRBV6-3.

Germline V gene data show CDR1 as MNHNY and CDR2 as SVGAGI (reference sequence). The CDR3 totals 14 residues. Trimming removed 4 bases at V and 6 bases at J, with 16 bases between. Amplification used 60 Vbeta primers and 13 Jbeta primers. This table comes from immunoSEQ multiplex PCR, and its TCRdb copy is limited to in-frame clones, with some not included. The sample lists approximately 170,000 clones, 68% seen once, with less than 3.5% in the top ten. The sample comprised PBMCs. This sequence was found in a middle-aged woman in good health and CMV-seropositive. The chain combines TRBV6-6 with TRBJ2-7; a possible D gene is TRBD1 (5 bases). The CDR3 spells CASSSWTNRPEQYF. CDR3 nucleotides: TGTGCCAGCAGTTCTTGGACAAATCGTCCCGAGCAGTACTTC.